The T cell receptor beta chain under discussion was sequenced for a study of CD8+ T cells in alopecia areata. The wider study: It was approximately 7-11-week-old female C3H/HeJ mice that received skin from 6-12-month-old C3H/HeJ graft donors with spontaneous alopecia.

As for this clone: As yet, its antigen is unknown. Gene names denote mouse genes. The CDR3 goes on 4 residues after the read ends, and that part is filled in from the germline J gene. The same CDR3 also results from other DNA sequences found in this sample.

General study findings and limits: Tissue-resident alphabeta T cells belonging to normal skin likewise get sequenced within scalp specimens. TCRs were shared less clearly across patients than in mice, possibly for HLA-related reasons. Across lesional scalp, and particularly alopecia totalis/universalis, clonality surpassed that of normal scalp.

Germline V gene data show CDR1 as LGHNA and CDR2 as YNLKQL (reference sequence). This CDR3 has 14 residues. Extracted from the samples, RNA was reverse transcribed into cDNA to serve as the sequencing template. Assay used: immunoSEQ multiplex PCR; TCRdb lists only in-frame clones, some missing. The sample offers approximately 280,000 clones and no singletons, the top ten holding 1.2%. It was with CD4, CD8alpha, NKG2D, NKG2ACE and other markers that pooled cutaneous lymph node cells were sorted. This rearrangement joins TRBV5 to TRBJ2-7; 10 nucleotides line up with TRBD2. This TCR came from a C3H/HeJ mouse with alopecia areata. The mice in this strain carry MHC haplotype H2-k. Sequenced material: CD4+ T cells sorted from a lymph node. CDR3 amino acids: CASSPNWGGYEQYF. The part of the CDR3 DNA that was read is TGTGCCAGCAGCCCCAACTGGGGGGGGTAT.